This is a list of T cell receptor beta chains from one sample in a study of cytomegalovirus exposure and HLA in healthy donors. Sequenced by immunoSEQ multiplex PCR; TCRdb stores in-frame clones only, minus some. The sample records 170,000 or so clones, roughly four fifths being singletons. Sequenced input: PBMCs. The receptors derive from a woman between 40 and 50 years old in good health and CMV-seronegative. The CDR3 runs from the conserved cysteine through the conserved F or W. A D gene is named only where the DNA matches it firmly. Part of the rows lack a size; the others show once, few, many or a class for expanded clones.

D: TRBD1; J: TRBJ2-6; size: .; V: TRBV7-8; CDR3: CASSLLGQGASGANVLTF; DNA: TGTGCCAGCAGTCTCCTGGGACAGGGTGCATCTGGGGCCAACGTCCTGACTTTC
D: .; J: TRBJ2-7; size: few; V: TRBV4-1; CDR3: CASSQERQGAQYF; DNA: TGCGCCAGCAGCCAAGAGCGGCAGGGCGCGCAGTACTTC
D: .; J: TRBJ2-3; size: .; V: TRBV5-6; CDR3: CASSLRGSTDTQYF; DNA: TGTGCCAGCAGCTTGCGGGGAAGCACAGATACGCAGTATTTT
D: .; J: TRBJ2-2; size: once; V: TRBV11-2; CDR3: CASTPGRGQGGELFF; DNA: TGTGCCAGCACCCCGGGGCGGGGGCAAGGCGGGGAGCTGTTTTTT
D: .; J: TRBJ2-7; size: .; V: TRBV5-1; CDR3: CASSLGDSRYEQYF; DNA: TGCGCCAGCAGCTTGGGAGACTCACGCTACGAGCAGTACTTC
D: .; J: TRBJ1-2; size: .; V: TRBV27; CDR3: CASSSPGAAYGYTF; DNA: TGTGCCAGCAGTTCTCCAGGGGCCGCCTATGGCTACACCTTC
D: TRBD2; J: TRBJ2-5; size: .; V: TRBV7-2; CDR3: CASSLSGGAEETQYF; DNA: TGTGCCAGCAGCTTAAGCGGGGGGGCGGAAGAGACCCAGTACTTC
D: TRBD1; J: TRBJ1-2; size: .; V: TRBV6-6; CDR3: CASSFADRGTYGYTF; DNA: TGTGCCAGCAGTTTTGCCGACAGGGGGACCTATGGCTACACCTTC
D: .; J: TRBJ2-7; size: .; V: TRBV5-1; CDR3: CASSLEVGAYSEQYF; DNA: TGCGCCAGCAGCTTGGAGGTGGGGGCTTATAGCGAGCAGTACTTC
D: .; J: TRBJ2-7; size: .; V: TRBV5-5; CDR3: CASSFNTASYEQYF; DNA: TGTGCCAGCAGCTTTAACACAGCCTCCTACGAGCAGTACTTC
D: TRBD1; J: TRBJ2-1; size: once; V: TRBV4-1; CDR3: CASQDRGQGEQFF; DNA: TGCGCCAGCCAGGACAGGGGGCAAGGTGAGCAGTTCTTC
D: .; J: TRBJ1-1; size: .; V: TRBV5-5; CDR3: CASSFDGGEAFF; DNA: TGTGCCAGCAGCTTTGACGGGGGTGAAGCTTTCTTT
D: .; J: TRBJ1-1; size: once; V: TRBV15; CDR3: CATSRARNTEAFF; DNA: TGTGCCACCAGCAGAGCGAGAAACACTGAAGCTTTCTTT
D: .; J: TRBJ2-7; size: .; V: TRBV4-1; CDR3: CASATGEAKEQYF; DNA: TGCGCCAGCGCAACAGGGGAGGCTAAGGAGCAGTACTTC
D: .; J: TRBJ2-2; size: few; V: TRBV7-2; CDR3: CASSHLGHGELFF; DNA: TGTGCCAGCAGCCATCTAGGACACGGGGAGCTGTTTTTT
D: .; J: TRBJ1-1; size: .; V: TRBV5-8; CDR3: CASSSMGLGHTEAFF; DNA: TGTGCCAGCAGCTCAATGGGACTAGGGCACACTGAAGCTTTCTTT
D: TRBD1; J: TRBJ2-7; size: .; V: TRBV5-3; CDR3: CARSLPRDRESYEQYF; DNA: TGTGCCAGAAGCTTGCCCCGGGACAGGGAGTCCTACGAGCAGTACTTC
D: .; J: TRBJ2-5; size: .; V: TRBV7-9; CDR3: CASSQALLETQYF; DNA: TGTGCCAGCAGCCAGGCCTTGCTGGAGACCCAGTACTTC
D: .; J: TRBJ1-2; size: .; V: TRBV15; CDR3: CATSRDRAGTNYGYTF; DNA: TGTGCCACCAGCAGAGATAGGGCAGGGACTAACTATGGCTACACCTTC
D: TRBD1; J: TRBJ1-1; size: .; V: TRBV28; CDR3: CASSLPLRGLNTEAFF; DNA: TGTGCCAGCAGTTTACCGCTAAGGGGGCTGAACACTGAAGCTTTCTTT
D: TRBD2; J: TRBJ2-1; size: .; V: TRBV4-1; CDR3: CASSPYPLAGGPNEQFF; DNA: TGCGCCAGCAGCCCCTACCCCCTAGCGGGGGGGCCGAATGAGCAGTTCTTC
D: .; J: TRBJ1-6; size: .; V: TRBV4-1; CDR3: CASSQVPREYNSPLHF; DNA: TGCGCCAGCAGCCAAGTGCCCAGGGAATATAATTCACCTCTCCACTTT
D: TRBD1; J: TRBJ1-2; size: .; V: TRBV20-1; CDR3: CNTTGNYGYTF; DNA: TGCAATACGACAGGGAACTATGGCTACACCTTC
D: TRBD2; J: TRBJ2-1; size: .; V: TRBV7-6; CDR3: CASSFGLAGGENEQFF; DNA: TGTGCCAGCAGCTTTGGACTAGCGGGGGGAGAAAATGAGCAGTTCTTC
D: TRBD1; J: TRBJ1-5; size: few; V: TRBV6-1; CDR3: CASREQGHGNQPQHF; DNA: TGTGCCAGCAGGGAACAGGGGCACGGCAATCAGCCCCAGCATTTT
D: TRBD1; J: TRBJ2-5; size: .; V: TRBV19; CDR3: CASSTDRGTETQYF; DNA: TGTGCCAGTAGTACCGACAGGGGGACAGAGACCCAGTACTTC
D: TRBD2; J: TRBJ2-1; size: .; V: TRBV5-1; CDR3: CASSLAASGGQNEQFF; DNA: TGCGCCAGCAGCTTGGCGGCTAGCGGGGGGCAGAATGAGCAGTTCTTC
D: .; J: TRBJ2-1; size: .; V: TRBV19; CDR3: CASSIDLGQGYNEQFF; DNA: TGTGCCAGTAGTATAGATCTCGGCCAGGGTTACAATGAGCAGTTCTTC
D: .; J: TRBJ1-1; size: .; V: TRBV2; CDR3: CASSVTPRTEAFF; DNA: TGTGCCAGCAGTGTGACCCCTAGAACTGAAGCTTTCTTT
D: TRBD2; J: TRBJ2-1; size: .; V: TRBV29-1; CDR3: CSVAGAGHNEQFF; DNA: TGCAGCGTAGCGGGGGCTGGACACAATGAGCAGTTCTTC
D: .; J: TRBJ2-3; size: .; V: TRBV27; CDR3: CASSFADTQYF; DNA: TGTGCCAGCAGTTTCGCGGATACGCAGTATTTT
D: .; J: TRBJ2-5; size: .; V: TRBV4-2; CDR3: CASSLAPGGSSGNQETQYF; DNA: TGTGCCAGCAGCCTGGCCCCAGGCGGATCGTCGGGGAACCAAGAGACCCAGTACTTC
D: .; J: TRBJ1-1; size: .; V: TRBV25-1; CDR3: CASTRGSNTEAFF; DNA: TGTGCCAGCACCAGGGGATCGAACACTGAAGCTTTCTTT
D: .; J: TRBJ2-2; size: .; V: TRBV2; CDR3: CASSEQLSNPTGELFF; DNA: TGTGCCAGCAGTGAACAACTCTCCAACCCCACCGGGGAGCTGTTTTTT
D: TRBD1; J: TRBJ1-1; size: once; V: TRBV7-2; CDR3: CASRRDSPEAFF; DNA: TGTGCCAGCAGGCGGGACAGCCCTGAAGCTTTCTTT
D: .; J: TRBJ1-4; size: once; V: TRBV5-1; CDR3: CASSPTSGTNEKLFF; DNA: TGCGCCAGCAGCCCGACTAGCGGCACTAATGAAAAACTGTTTTTT
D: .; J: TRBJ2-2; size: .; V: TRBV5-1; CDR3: CASSPIPGELFF; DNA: TGCGCCAGCAGCCCCATTCCCGGGGAGCTGTTTTTT
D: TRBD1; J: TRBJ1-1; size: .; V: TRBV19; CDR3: CASSIVPGQMNTEAFF; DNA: TGTGCCAGTAGTATAGTCCCGGGACAGATGAACACTGAAGCTTTCTTT
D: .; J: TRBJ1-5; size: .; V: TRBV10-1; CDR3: CASTPAGRNQPQHF; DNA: TGCGCCAGCACCCCCGCTGGGCGAAATCAGCCCCAGCATTTT
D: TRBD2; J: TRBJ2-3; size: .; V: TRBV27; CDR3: CASRPPERGEDTQYF; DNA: TGTGCCAGCAGGCCGCCTGAGCGGGGGGAGGATACGCAGTATTTT
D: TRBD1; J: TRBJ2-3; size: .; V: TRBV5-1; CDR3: CASSLQPGQPSTDTQYF; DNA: TGCGCCAGCAGCTTACAACCGGGACAGCCTAGCACAGATACGCAGTATTTT
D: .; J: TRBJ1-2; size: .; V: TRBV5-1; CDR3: CASSLGTFNYGYTF; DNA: TGCGCCAGCAGCTTGGGGACTTTTAACTATGGCTACACCTTC
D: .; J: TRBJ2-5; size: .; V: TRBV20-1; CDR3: CSANPGRGQYF; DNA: TGCAGTGCTAACCCCGGGCGGGGCCAGTACTTC
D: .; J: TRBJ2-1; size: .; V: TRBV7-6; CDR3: CASSLGQVNEQFF; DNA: TGTGCCAGCAGCTTAGGACAGGTCAATGAGCAGTTCTTC
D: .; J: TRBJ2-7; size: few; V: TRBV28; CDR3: CASSLWTGGPAYEQYF; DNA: TGTGCCAGCAGTTTATGGACGGGGGGCCCCGCCTACGAGCAGTACTTC
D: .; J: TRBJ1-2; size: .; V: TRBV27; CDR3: CASSLSVNYGYTF; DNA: TGTGCCAGCAGTTTATCCGTAAACTATGGCTACACCTTC